This TCR beta chain was documented in a study of immunodeficiency (dated by TCRdb to between 2018 and 2021). Background on the whole study: The repertoires were analyzed to search for VDJ recombination defects and oligoclonality. What the research found in general, with its limitations: Based on top-100 and total clonotype frequencies, severe oligoclonality showed up in patient CD8+ T cells, whereas patient CD4+ T cells did not show severe oligoclonality. Relative to control CD8+ T cells, CD8+ T cells from patients had restricted TRB V-J pairing and a lower productive entropy. In the entropy comparisons of patients against healthy controls, patients were shown as n=3 (open circles), and an effect of thymic development was suggested only as a possibility.

Genomic DNA was extracted using the QIAamp DNA Blood Mini Kit and was submitted for immunoSEQ repertoire analysis. CDR3 regions were amplified by multiplex PCR from a standard quantity of genomic DNA template. An Illumina platform was used to sequence the PCR products. Concerning the study's data processing: Alignment of sequences was done against a reference, and the V, D and J gene definitions came from IMGT. To eliminate PCR and sequencing errors, a nearest-neighbor clustering algorithm combined closely related sequences. V, D and J usage was examined in productive unique and total sequences using ImmunoSEQ Analyzer tools along with R version 3.6.1. In TCRdb, the immuneACCESS table is reduced to in-frame sequences with V and J assigned. These tables do not hold every clone; where another copy was compared, an unresolved V gene accounts for under half, and the others remain unexplained. The D gene and trimming were derived from the DNA, and the V and J assignments and clone size from that table. The sample records 950 to 1,200 clones, around nine tenths of which are singletons. The ten largest account for about 1.5% of the sample.

At the junction V is shortened by 1 base and J by 2 bases; bases outside the gene matches: 8. Based on the germline V gene (reference sequence), the CDR1 and CDR2 sequences are LGHDT and YNNKEL. The CDR3 runs 16 amino acids, cysteine and phenylalanine included. Only CDR3 DNA remains: 48 bases, in frame from the first base. Before TCR sequencing, CD3+CD8+ T cells were sorted out of fresh PBMCs. To note about this clone: Its antigen is unknown. The sample holds no much larger clone one base away, and base qualities are not on file.

The sequence derives from a female donor. Rearrangement joined TRBV3-1 (or the pseudogene TRBV3-2) to TRBJ2-7; 7 bases in between match TRBD2. Specimen: CD8+ T cells from blood. Here is the DNA: TGTGCCAGCAGCCAAGGCCCGGCTAGCGGAACCTACGAGCAGTACTTC. This is translated as CASSQGPASGTYEQYF.